What follows is one T cell receptor beta chain and its context. The sample comes from a study of CD4+ T cells in melanoma. Profiled with immunoSEQ multiplex PCR; TCRdb holds only in-frame clones, not every one. The sample yields some 14,000 clones, approximately 83% seen once. The CDR3 has 12 residues. V lost 6 bases and J 6 bases, leaving 12 bases between the germline ends. From germline, CDR1 is SGHAT and CDR2 FQNNGV. The chain has TRBV11-2 and TRBJ2-7; no reliable D call. Source material: cells from a culture (not recorded whether cultured in vitro). The receptor was isolated from a human donor with melanoma. CDR3 sequence: CASSSGLTEQYF. The DNA of the CDR3 is TGTGCCAGCAGTTCGGGCCTAACCGAGCAGTACTTC.